A selection of T cell receptor beta chains follows, all from one sample in a study of cytomegalovirus exposure and HLA in healthy donors. Sequencing used immunoSEQ multiplex PCR; TCRdb keeps in-frame clones, though not all of them. The sample includes over 200,000 clones, approximately 82% seen only once; the top ten take roughly 0.58%. Sequenced sample: PBMCs. The receptors originated from a woman aged 35 to 49 in good health and CMV-seronegative. The CDR3 runs from the conserved cysteine through the conserved F or W. A D gene is named only where the DNA matches it firmly. Only part of the rows carry a size: once, few, many, or a class if the clone is expanded.

NA,TRBJ1-2,TRBD1,TRBV19,TGTGCCAGTAGTATTCAGGGGGCGAACTATGGCTACACCTTC,CASSIQGANYGYTF
NA,TRBJ1-1,NA,TRBV28,TGTGCCAGCAGTTTATTCCGAGGGAGAGACACTGAAGCTTTCTTT,CASSLFRGRDTEAFF
once,TRBJ2-2,TRBD2,TRBV5-1,TGCGCCAGCAGCTTGGGGTTAGCGGGGGGCCGGAACACCGGGGAGCTGTTTTTT,CASSLGLAGGRNTGELFF
NA,TRBJ2-1,TRBD2,TRBV2,TGTGCCAGCGGTGGGGGGGGGAATGAGCAGTTCTTC,CASGGGGNEQFF
NA,TRBJ2-1,NA,TRBV6-6,TGTGCCAGCCCACGGGAGTCCAAGGACAATGAGCAGTTCTTC,CASPRESKDNEQFF
NA,TRBJ2-7,NA,TRBV6-5,TGTGCCAGCAGCCGACAGGACAACTACGAGCAGTACTTC,CASSRQDNYEQYF
NA,TRBJ2-7,NA,TRBV4-1,TGCGCCAGCAGCCAAGTTCCGGACATCTCCTACGAGCAGTACTTC,CASSQVPDISYEQYF
NA,TRBJ1-4,NA,TRBV30,TGTGCCTGGACACCCTCGGCAACTAATGAAAAACTGTTTTTT,CAWTPSATNEKLFF
few,TRBJ1-5,NA,TRBV5-1,TGCGCCAGCAGATCAGGGTTGGGTCAGCCCCAGCATTTT,CASRSGLGQPQHF
few,TRBJ2-6,NA,TRBV6-1,TGTGCCAGCAGTGAGAATGACAGAAGACTTAACTCTGGGGCCAACGTCCTGACTTTC,CASSENDRRLNSGANVLTF
NA,TRBJ1-1,TRBD1,TRBV19,TGTGCCAGTAGTATACACCGGACAGGGGGTGAAGCTTTCTTT,CASSIHRTGGEAFF
once,TRBJ1-2,TRBD1,TRBV19,TGTGCCAGTAGCCCGACAGGGGCTACCTATGGCTACACCTTC,CASSPTGATYGYTF
NA,TRBJ1-2,TRBD1,TRBV7-2,TGTGCCAGCAGCCCGGGACAGGGGGCAGGGGGCTACACCTTC,CASSPGQGAGGYTF
once,TRBJ1-2,NA,TRBV2,TGTGCCAGCAGTGGTGGAGGGAGAGGCTACACCTTC,CASSGGGRGYTF
NA,TRBJ1-1,NA,TRBV7-9,TGTGCCTGCGGGGCATCCACTGAAGCTTTCTTT,CACGASTEAFF
NA,TRBJ1-2,TRBD1,TRBV28,TGTGCCAGCAGCTCCTGGACAGGGGAGGATGGCTACACCTTC,CASSSWTGEDGYTF
NA,TRBJ2-7,TRBD1,TRBV6-5,TGTGCCAGCAGTTACTCACGGGACAGCCCGGGAGAGCAGTACTTC,CASSYSRDSPGEQYF
NA,TRBJ2-2,NA,TRBV6-5,TGTGCCAGCAGTTTAACCGGGACACCAACCGGGGAGCTGTTTTTT,CASSLTGTPTGELFF
NA,TRBJ1-1,NA,TRBV7-2,TGTGCCAGCAGTTTCCAACAGTCGAACACTGAAGCTTTCTTT,CASSFQQSNTEAFF
once,TRBJ2-5,TRBD1,TRBV29-1,TGCAGCGTTGAAGATCCCACCCCTCAAGACAGGGTAGAAGAGACCCAGTACTTC,CSVEDPTPQDRVEETQYF
NA,TRBJ2-7,TRBD1,TRBV6-1,TGTGCCAGCACCAAAACGGGGACAGACACCTACGAGCAGTACTTC,CASTKTGTDTYEQYF
once,TRBJ1-5,TRBD1,TRBV2,TGTGCCAGCAGCACAGGGGCTGGGAGCAATCAGCCCCAGCATTTT,CASSTGAGSNQPQHF
NA,TRBJ1-5,TRBD1,TRBV28,TGTGCCAGCAGCCCAGGACAGGGCTTAAGCAATCAGCCCCAGCATTTT,CASSPGQGLSNQPQHF
NA,TRBJ1-2,NA,TRBV4-2,TGTGCCAGCAGCCAAGTAGGGGGTGAGGGGCGCGATGGCTACACCTTC,CASSQVGGEGRDGYTF
NA,TRBJ2-7,TRBD2,TRBV6-6,TGTGCCAGCAGTACGGGGGGGACCTCCTACGAGCAGTACTTC,CASSTGGTSYEQYF
NA,TRBJ2-5,TRBD2,TRBV30,TGTGCCTCCACCCGTAGCGGGGGGGCGAAAGAGACCCAGTACTTC,CASTRSGGAKETQYF
NA,TRBJ1-5,TRBD1,TRBV10-2,TGCGCCAGCACGGGACAGTTCAATCAGCCCCAGCATTTT,CASTGQFNQPQHF
NA,TRBJ1-6,TRBD1,TRBV11-2,TGTGCCAGCAGCTCATGGGGACAGGGAGACTCACCCCTCCACTTT,CASSSWGQGDSPLHF
NA,TRBJ1-5,NA,TRBV27,TGTGCCAGCAGTTCCCATAGCAATCAGCCCCAGCATTTT,CASSSHSNQPQHF
NA,TRBJ2-3,TRBD2,TRBV10-3,TGTGCCGTCGGGACTAGCGGGGGAGGCACAGATACGCAGTATTTT,CAVGTSGGGTDTQYF
NA,TRBJ1-5,NA,TRBV5-8,TGTGCCAGCAGCTTTTTCCCTCCGCCCCAGCATTTT,CASSFFPPPQHF
NA,TRBJ2-7,TRBD1,TRBV30,TGTGCCTGGGGGGCCGGGACAGGTAGCTCCTACGAGCAGTACTTC,CAWGAGTGSSYEQYF
few,TRBJ1-5,NA,TRBV2,TGTGCCAGCAGTGAAGAGACTCTTGGTCAGCCCCAGCATTTT,CASSEETLGQPQHF
NA,TRBJ1-2,NA,TRBV6-6,TGTGCCAGCAGTTACTCAGGGGGGGGTGGCTACACCTTC,CASSYSGGGGYTF
NA,TRBJ2-1,TRBD2,TRBV4-2,TGTGCCAGCAGCCCCCCAGGGGTACGTGGGACTAGGGCCGTAAATGAGCAGTTCTTC,CASSPPGVRGTRAVNEQFF
NA,TRBJ2-3,TRBD2,TRBV11-3,TGTGCCAGCAGCGCCGGACTAGCGGTTACAGATACGCAGTATTTT,CASSAGLAVTDTQYF
NA,TRBJ2-3,NA,TRBV7-9,TGTGCCAGCAGCTTAGCTCCGGTTACAGATACGCAGTATTTT,CASSLAPVTDTQYF
NA,TRBJ1-4,NA,TRBV7-9,TGTGCCAGCAGCCCAACTCGGGTTGACGGTGAAAAACTGTTTTTT,CASSPTRVDGEKLFF
NA,TRBJ1-2,NA,TRBV5-6,TGTGCCAGCAGCTTGGGGATGGGCTCTTCTAACTATGGCTACACCTTC,CASSLGMGSSNYGYTF
NA,TRBJ1-2,TRBD1,TRBV28,TGTGCCAGCAGCACTCTGGGGACAGGGGGAGTAGGCTACACCTTC,CASSTLGTGGVGYTF
NA,TRBJ1-5,NA,TRBV5-8,TGTGCCAGCAGCTTGGCCGGGAGCTTGTGGGCAGGGCAGCCCCAGCATTTT,CASSLAGSLWAGQPQHF
NA,TRBJ2-3,NA,TRBV18,TGTGCCAGCTCACCGCAGGGACTCCTCACAGATACGCAGTATTTT,CASSPQGLLTDTQYF